This note documents a single T cell receptor beta chain sequence. This sample is part of a study of blood T cell repertoires in COVID-19. Germline assignment: CDR1 MNHEY and CDR2 SVGAGI. V was trimmed by 2 bases and J by 4 bases, leaving 11 bases between them. The CDR3 length is 14 residues. The repertoire was sequenced with immunoSEQ multiplex PCR; TCRdb's copy has only in-frame clones and lacks some. The table shows around 280,000 clones, with approximately 86% occurring only once. The material sequenced was peripheral blood. This clonotype originated in a woman aged 30 to 39 who had recovered from COVID-19. This rearrangement joins TRBV6-5 to TRBJ1-2; possible D gene TRBD1, 6 bases. This chain's CDR3 is CASSYKGQSYGYTF. CDR3 in DNA: TGTGCCAGCAGTTACAAAGGACAGAGCTATGGCTACACCTTC.